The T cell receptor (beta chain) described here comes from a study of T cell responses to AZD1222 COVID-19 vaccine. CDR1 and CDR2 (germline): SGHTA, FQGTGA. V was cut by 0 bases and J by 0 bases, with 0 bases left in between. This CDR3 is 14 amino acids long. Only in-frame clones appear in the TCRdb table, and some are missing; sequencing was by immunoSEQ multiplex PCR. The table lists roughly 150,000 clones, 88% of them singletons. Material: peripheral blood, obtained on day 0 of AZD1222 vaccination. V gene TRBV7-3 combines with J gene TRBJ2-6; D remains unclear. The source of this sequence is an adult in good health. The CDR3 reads CASSLTSGANVLTF. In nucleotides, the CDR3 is TGTGCCAGCAGCTTAACCTCTGGGGCCAACGTCCTGACTTTC.